The 25 T cell receptor beta chains reported below all come from one sample, sequenced in a study of blood T cell repertoires in COVID-19. This table comes from immunoSEQ multiplex PCR, and its TCRdb copy is limited to in-frame clones, with some not included. The profile shows 170,000 or so clones, 70% to 90% of them singletons. The sequencing sample was made of peripheral blood. Receptors were obtained from a man aged 35-49 years with active or convalescent COVID-19.

This clone was seen just once. The chain couples TRBV7-2 to TRBJ2-2; 10 bases fit TRBD2. J was trimmed by 7 bases and V by 5 bases; bases with no gene match: 7. Per germline, CDR1 SGHTA and CDR2 FQGNSA. CDR3 size: 15 residues. The DNA for the CDR3 is TGTGCCAGCAGCCGGAGGACTAGCGGCATCGGGGAGCTGTTTTTT. This encodes CASSRRTSGIGELFF.

CDR3 in DNA: TGTGCCACCAGCAGACTGGCAGGCAGCTATGGCTACACCTTC. This gives the protein CATSRLAGSYGYTF. The genes are TRBV15 and TRBJ1-2; D unclear. CDR1 and CDR2 from the germline V gene are LNHNV and YYDKDF (reference sequence). V gave up 2 bases and J gave up 4 bases, with 11 bases separating them. The CDR3 is made up of 14 amino acids. The full variable domain, completed using reference TRBV15 and TRBJ1-2, is DAMVIQNPRYQVTQFGKPVTLSCSQTLNHNVMYWYQQKSSQAPKLLFHYYDKDFNNEADTPDNFQSRRPNTSFCFLDIRSPGLGDTAMYLCATSRLAGSYGYTFGSGTRLTVV.

The chain couples TRBV11-2 to TRBJ1-5, with a weak D call TRBD1 (5 bases). The CDR3 runs to 15 residues. Germline CDR1 SGHAT, CDR2 FQNNGV. V was trimmed by 1 base and J by 1 base, leaving 8 bases between them. CDR3 residues: CASSLGGVSNQPQHF. The CDR3 nucleotides are TGTGCCAGCAGCTTAGGGGGGGTGAGCAATCAGCCCCAGCATTTT. The full variable domain, in which reference TRBV11-2 and TRBJ1-5 provide the parts outside the CDR3, is EAGVAQSPRYKIIEKRQSVAFWCNPISGHATLYWYQQILGQGPKLLIQFQNNGVVDDSQLPKDRFSAERLKGVDSTLKIQPAKLEDSAVYLCASSLGGVSNQPQHFGDGTRLSIL.

The genes are TRBV27 and TRBJ1-2; 10 bases agree with TRBD1. Losses at the gene ends were 4 bases for V and 1 base for J; bases not matched to a gene: 9. The CDR3 has 17 amino acids. Germline-derived CDR1 and CDR2 are MNHEY and SMNVEV (reference sequence). For the CDR3, the DNA is TGTGCCAGCAGTTCACCATCGACAGGGGGCCTTAACTATGGCTACACCTTC. Translation: CASSSPSTGGLNYGYTF.

V usage is TRBV18 and J usage is TRBJ2-7; 10 bases agree with TRBD2. There are 15 residues in the CDR3. Germline V gives CDR1 KGHSH, CDR2 LQKENI. V gave up 5 bases and J gave up 2 bases; unmatched junction bases: 6. Written as DNA, the CDR3 is TGTGCCAGCTCATCCTACCTAGCGGGGGCCTACGAGCAGTACTTC. This sequence encodes CASSSYLAGAYEQYF.

The V gene is TRBV4-3, the J gene TRBJ2-3; D might be TRBD1 (5 bases). The CDR3 runs 15 residues. Trimming took 0 bases from V and 5 from J, leaving 12 bases between them. Germline V gene data show CDR1 as LGHNA and CDR2 as YSLEER. The CDR3 DNA sequence: TGCGCCAGCAGCCAAGAGGGGCCCCTTGGAGATACGCAGTATTTT. Amino acid sequence: CASSQEGPLGDTQYF.

J is TRBJ2-1 and V is TRBV19, with 10 bases aligning to TRBD1. This CDR3 is built from 13 residues. CDR1 is LNHDA, CDR2 SQIVND, per germline (reference sequence). J was trimmed by 10 bases and V by 7 bases; bases with no gene match: 7. For the CDR3, the DNA is TGTGCCAGTACCGTGACAGGGGGCCGCGAGCAGTTCTTC. This translates into CASTVTGGREQFF. The entire variable domain, with the rest obtained from reference TRBV19 and TRBJ2-1, is as follows: DGGITQSPKYLFRKEGQNVTLSCEQNLNHDAMYWYRQDPGQGLRLIYYSQIVNDFQKGDIAEGYSVSREKKESFPLTVTSAQKNPTAFYLCASTVTGGREQFFGPGTRLTVL.

In its sample, this clone was seen a few times. This chain connects TRBV11-3 to TRBJ2-2; 10 bases agree with TRBD1. The germline V gene encodes CDR1 SGHNT and CDR2 YENEEA. CDR3 size: 17 residues. V lost 0 bases and J lost 1; bases outside the gene matches: 2. The CDR3 sequence is CASSLDWTGGNTGELFF. CDR3 nucleotide sequence: TGTGCCAGCAGCTTAGATTGGACAGGGGGGAACACCGGGGAGCTGTTTTTT.

The rearrangement joins TRBV5-6 to TRBJ1-1; tentative D call: TRBD1 (5 bases). Germline V gene sequence: CDR1 SGHDT, CDR2 YYEEEE. The CDR3 has 13 residues. V lost 4 bases to trimming and J lost 6 bases, with 13 bases between them. CDR3 loop: CASSRIGVAEAFF. The DNA of the CDR3 is TGTGCCAGCAGCCGTATAGGGGTCGCTGAAGCTTTCTTT.

The chain has TRBV30 and TRBJ2-7; D might be TRBD2 (7 bases). This CDR3 comprises 14 residues. Germline CDR1 reads GTSNPN; CDR2 reads SVGIG (reference sequence). Between the trimmed V and J ends, which lost 0 bases and 7 bases, there was a span of 16 bases. CDR3 sequence reads: CAWSVPPGEGEQYF. CDR3 bases: TGTGCCTGGAGTGTTCCCCCAGGGGAGGGAGAGCAGTACTTC.

This clone has only a few counts. The V and J genes are TRBV7-6 and TRBJ1-4; no firm D call. The CDR3 length is 15 residues. The V end was cut by 6 bases, the J end by 0 bases, with 11 bases between. From germline, CDR1 is SGHVS and CDR2 FNYEAQ. CDR3: CASSLMDSTNEKLFF. In DNA form, the CDR3 reads TGTGCCAGCAGTCTCATGGACTCAACTAATGAAAAACTGTTTTTT.

This clone has a count of ten or more. The J gene is TRBJ2-7, the V gene TRBV6-7, with D perhaps TRBD1 (6 bases). TRBV6-7 is sorted into the ORF group, with uncertain function. V lost 6 bases and J lost 5, with 23 bases in between. The CDR3 spans 16 residues. The CDR3 nucleotides are TGTGCCAGCAGCCCGACAGGACCAAATTCCCTACACGAGCAGTACTTC. The encoded protein is CASSPTGPNSLHEQYF.

The V and J genes are TRBV24-1 and TRBJ2-1; 9 bases map to TRBD2. This CDR3 is built from 17 residues. The J segment lost 5 bases and the V segment lost 7 bases, leaving 14 bases of the junction unmatched. Germline assignment: CDR1 KGHDR and CDR2 SFDVKD. CDR3 coding DNA: TGTGCCACCAGCGCCCAGAGCGGGCGGGGGGGTAACAATGAGCAGTTCTTC. Translating gives CATSAQSGRGGNNEQFF.

The rearrangement joins TRBV24-1 to TRBJ2-3; TRBD2 matches at 9 bases. J gave up 6 bases and V 1 base, and 7 bases lay outside the gene matches. The CDR3 runs 16 residues. In germline, CDR1 is KGHDR, CDR2 SFDVKD. This CDR3 reads CATSDLGRGGADTQYF. The CDR3 DNA reads TGTGCCACCAGTGATTTAGGGCGGGGGGGAGCCGATACGCAGTATTTT.

The J gene is TRBJ2-3, the V gene TRBV5-1, with 7 bases that match TRBD2. CDR1 is SGHRS, CDR2 YFSETQ, per germline. The CDR3 length is 19 residues. Trimming removed 2 bases from V and 0 bases from J; junction bases left unmatched: 15. The chain's CDR3 is CASSFRGVGIPPSTDTQYF. In nucleotides, the CDR3 is TGCGCCAGCAGCTTCCGGGGGGTAGGGATTCCCCCTAGCACAGATACGCAGTATTTT.

This clone was detected a few times. The gene calls are TRBV25-1 and TRBJ1-1; D is undetermined. The V and J ends lost 8 bases and 0 bases respectively, with 10 bases between them. This CDR3 is built from 13 residues. Germline V CDR1 and CDR2: MGHDK, SYGVNS. CDR3 coding DNA: TGTGCCAGCGGTCCTGGCTTGAACACTGAAGCTTTCTTT. It yields the protein CASGPGLNTEAFF.

In this sample, this clone turned up once. CDR3 coding DNA: TGTGCCAGCAGTGATGTGACAGGGGGCCCAGATACGCAGTATTTT. It yields the protein CASSDVTGGPDTQYF. The chain couples TRBV6-4 to TRBJ2-3, with TRBD1 identical over 10 bases. The CDR3 spans 15 residues. Unmatched junction bases numbered 4, after V lost 3 bases and J lost 4 bases. Per germline, CDR1 MRHNA and CDR2 SNTAGT.

The chain has TRBV7-8 and TRBJ1-2; D may be TRBD1 (6 bases). The V gene lost 1 base and the J gene lost 5 bases, with 11 bases spanning the gap. The CDR3 contains 14 residues. Germline V gene sequence: CDR1 SGHVS, CDR2 FQNEAQ. The DNA of the CDR3 is TGTGCCAGCAGCTTAGGGGCTACAGGGTATGGCTACACCTTC. It encodes CASSLGATGYGYTF.

The rearrangement links TRBV15 to TRBJ2-5; a possible D gene is TRBD2 (6 bases). Germline V gives CDR1 LNHNV, CDR2 YYDKDF (reference sequence). This CDR3 spans 15 amino acids. Trimming shortened V by 0 bases and J by 5 bases, and 13 bases separated the two germline ends. The CDR3 region is CATSRDGLASETQYF. The CDR3 nucleotides are TGTGCCACCAGCAGAGATGGCCTAGCGTCGGAGACCCAGTACTTC.

This rearrangement joins TRBV2 to TRBJ2-3; TRBD2 is a possible D gene (5 bases). From germline, CDR1 is SNHLY and CDR2 FYNNEI. CDR3 length equals 15 residues. V gave up 4 bases and J gave up 3 bases, with 14 bases separating them. The CDR3 nucleotides read TGTGCCAGCAGTGGGAGAGGGCGCGAGACAGATACGCAGTATTTT. The encoded protein is CASSGRGRETDTQYF.

The genes are TRBV7-2 and TRBJ2-1, with a tentative D call TRBD1 (7 bases). CDR3 size: 15 residues. V was pared by 5 bases and J by 4 bases, with 15 bases between. Germline CDR1 SGHTA, CDR2 FQGNSA. CDR3 bases: TGTGCCAGCAGCCCAGGGGGGACGCTTTACAATGAGCAGTTCTTC. It is translated as CASSPGGTLYNEQFF.

The V gene is TRBV25-1, the J gene TRBJ1-1; weak D call: TRBD1 (6 bases). The CDR3 length is 17 residues. V was cut by 3 bases and J by 6 bases, with 23 bases left in between. In germline, CDR1 is MGHDK, CDR2 SYGVNS. CDR3 nucleotides: TGTGCCAGCAGTGATTTTCGATCCACAGGGAACGGCGCTGAAGCTTTCTTT. This encodes CASSDFRSTGNGAEAFF.

The chain links TRBV9 to TRBJ1-2, with TRBD1 identical over 7 bases. Germline lookup yields CDR1 SGDLS and CDR2 YYNGEE. Trimming took 2 bases from V and 3 from J; bases not matched to a gene: 7. This CDR3 region has 15 residues. Written as DNA, the CDR3 is TGTGCCAGCAGCGTCGGAGGGGGCGACGACTATGGCTACACCTTC. Translation gives CASSVGGGDDYGYTF.

V and J are TRBV2 and TRBJ1-4; 8 bases fit TRBD1. The CDR3 has 16 amino acids. With 5 bases clipped from V and 8 bases from J, the junction kept 13 bases outside the gene matches. The germline V gene has CDR1 SNHLY and CDR2 FYNNEI. The CDR3 region has the DNA TGTGCCAGCAGTACCGGGACAGGCATCCTCAACGAAAAACTGTTTTTT. Residues: CASSTGTGILNEKLFF.

This chain joins TRBV12-5 and TRBJ1-1; D is perhaps TRBD1 (5 bases). V was trimmed by 6 bases and J by 2 bases, leaving 10 bases between them. The CDR3 is 13 residues long. The germline V gene encodes CDR1 LGHNT and CDR2 FRNRAP. CDR3 nucleotides: TGTGCTAGTGGCCTCACAGGTAACACTGAAGCTTTCTTT. Residues: CASGLTGNTEAFF.